These T cell receptor beta chains were read from a single sample in a study of blood T cell repertoires in COVID-19. Sequenced by immunoSEQ multiplex PCR; TCRdb stores in-frame clones only, minus some. Of about 75,000 clones in the sample, 74% are singletons; the top ten hold 2% to 3%. The sample was peripheral blood. The receptors shown here come from a human donor with acute or convalescent COVID-19. The donor label of this sample is uncertain. The CDR3 runs from the conserved cysteine through the conserved F or W. The size entry is marked missing in some rows and otherwise reads once, few, many or a size class.

len,abundance,j_gene,v_gene,CDR3aa
15,NA,TRBJ2-2,TRBV7-3,CASRLLAGNTGELFF
12,NA,TRBJ2-4,TRBV29-1,CSVGWGTDIQYF
14,NA,TRBJ2-3,TRBV3-1/TRBV3-2,CASSPTGGGDTQYF
13,NA,TRBJ2-7,TRBV6-6,CASTATGSGEQYF
14,NA,TRBJ1-1,TRBV11-2,CASSLGQGGTEAFF
14,NA,TRBJ1-5,TRBV6-5,CASSRLYSNQPQHF
13,NA,TRBJ1-1,TRBV7-9,CASSSGQNTEAFF
16,NA,TRBJ2-7,TRBV18,CASSPPTGVPSYEQYF
13,NA,TRBJ2-1,TRBV6-5,CASSTKVRGEQFF
16,NA,TRBJ1-5,TRBV4-3,CASSQDWQNSNQPQHF
16,NA,TRBJ1-2,TRBV15,CATSRGGGVLPYGYTF
13,few,TRBJ1-5,TRBV9,CASSVRGNQPQHF
13,few,TRBJ2-2,TRBV7-2,CASSSSPGLELFF
13,NA,TRBJ2-3,TRBV15,CATQPGYTDTQYF
15,few,TRBJ1-6,TRBV7-2,CASSLTGSKDSPLHF
13,NA,TRBJ1-5,TRBV7-9,CASSLSRSQPQHF